This entry lists 7 T cell receptor beta chains sequenced from one sample in a study of spatial heterogeneity in lung cancer. TCRdb analysed the 5' RACE reads with MiXCR anew, one entry per CDR3 protein. In the table there are tens of thousands of distinct CDR3 sequences, approximately 12% of which are singletons. The time point was: sample taken at primary tumor resection. Whole RNA, which was extracted from tumor, nontumor lung tissue or frozen PBMC, was sequenced without any cell sorting. The sample here was PBMCs, taken at surgery. The receptors were sampled from a male donor with early-stage non-small cell lung cancer.

Note on this clonotype: A much larger clone lies one base from this, so it may be a read error. The rearrangement links TRBV29-1 to TRBJ2-7, with TRBD1 as a possible D gene (6 bases). CDR1 SQVTM and CDR2 ANQGSEA come from the germline V gene. CDR3 size: 16 residues. Deletions cut 3 bases from V and 5 bases from J, with 23 bases between. This chain's CDR3 is CSVEGEPGHQSNEQYF. The CDR3 DNA follows: TGCAGCGTTGAGGGGGAACCGGGACACCAGTCCAACGAGCAGTACTTC.

This clonotype was detected many times. The chain employs TRBV11-3 and TRBJ2-1, with 9 bases matching TRBD2. The CDR3 totals 17 residues. Germline CDR1 and CDR2: SGHNT and YENEEA. Losses at the gene ends were 3 bases for V and 4 bases for J; bases not matched to a gene: 10. The CDR3: CASSLEGSGLAYNEQFF. CDR3 nucleotides: TGTGCCAGCAGCTTGGAAGGGTCGGGACTAGCATACAATGAGCAGTTCTTC.

This clonotype was counted between two and nine times. The V call is TRBV6-1, the J call TRBJ2-7; TRBD1 matches 8 bases. CDR3 length: 15 amino acids. Germline V lookup: CDR1 MNHNS, CDR2 SASEGT. The ends lost 4 bases at V and 3 bases at J; junction bases unmatched: 8. CDR3 residues: CASSGSGTGYYEQYF. Written as DNA, the CDR3 is TGTGCCAGCAGTGGATCCGGGACAGGTTACTACGAGCAGTACTTC.

Many counts were recorded for this clonotype. The rearrangement uses TRBV29-1 and TRBJ1-2; D ambiguous. This CDR3 is built from 12 residues. The V end was cut by 1 base, the J end by 4 bases, with 7 bases between. Looked up from germline, CDR1 is SQVTM and CDR2 is ANQGSEA. The CDR3 loop reads CSVEVVPYGYTF. The CDR3 nucleotides read TGCAGCGTTGAAGTAGTCCCCTATGGCTACACCTTC.

Only a few counts were recorded for this clonotype. The chain is built from TRBV19 and TRBJ2-1, with TRBD1 as a possible D gene (5 bases). This CDR3 is built from 14 residues. Germline lookup yields CDR1 LNHDA and CDR2 SQIVND (reference sequence). The ends were cut back, 5 bases at V and 6 bases at J, with 14 bases in the middle. DNA for the CDR3: TGTGCCAGTAGTCGGCAGGGATCCAGCAATGAGCAGTTCTTC. Translation: CASSRQGSSNEQFF.

The genes are TRBV5-1 and TRBJ2-2; D remains ambiguous. CDR3 length: 16 amino acids. V was cut by 0 bases and J by 6 bases, with 15 bases left in between. Looked up from germline, CDR1 is SGHRS and CDR2 is YFSETQ. CDR3 sequence: CASSLGSGSNAGELFF. CDR3 DNA: TGCGCCAGCAGCTTGGGGTCCGGGTCAAACGCCGGGGAGCTGTTTTTT.

This chain uses TRBV6-4 with TRBJ1-2; no clear D. The CDR3 totals 16 residues. The germline V gene encodes CDR1 MRHNA and CDR2 SNTAGT. Trimming cost V 7 bases and J 6 bases, with 24 bases left between them. In nucleotides, the CDR3 is TGTGCCAGCAAAATGACACATTTCTCACTCAGACATGGCTACACCTTC. Its protein product is CASKMTHFSLRHGYTF.